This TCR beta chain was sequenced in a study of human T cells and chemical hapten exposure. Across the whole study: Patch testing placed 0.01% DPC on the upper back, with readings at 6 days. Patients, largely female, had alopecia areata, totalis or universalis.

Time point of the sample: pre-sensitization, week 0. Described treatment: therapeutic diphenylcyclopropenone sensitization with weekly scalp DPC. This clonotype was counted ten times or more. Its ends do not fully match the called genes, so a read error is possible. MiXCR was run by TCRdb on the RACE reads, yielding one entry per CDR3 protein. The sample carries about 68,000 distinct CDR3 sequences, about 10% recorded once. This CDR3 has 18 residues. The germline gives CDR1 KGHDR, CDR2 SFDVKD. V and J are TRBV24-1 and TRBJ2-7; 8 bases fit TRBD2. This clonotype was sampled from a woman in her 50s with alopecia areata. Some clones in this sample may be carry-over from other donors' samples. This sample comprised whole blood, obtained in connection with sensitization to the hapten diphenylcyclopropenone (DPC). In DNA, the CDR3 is TGTGCCACCAGTGTTTTGAGGACGGGAGGGCCAAGGTTCTACGAGCAGTACTTC. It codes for CATSVLRTGGPRFYEQYF.